This T cell receptor (beta chain) was sequenced during a study of synovial regulatory T cells in juvenile arthritis. Study observations and caveats: CDR3 overlap with synovial Tregs was higher for iaTregs than other blood Tregs. Largely private between patients, iaTreg TCR repertoires showed partial overlap with synovial Teff and blood CPL repertoires.

CDR3 length equals 14 residues. The DNA sequence is not available. From germline, CDR1 is MNHNS and CDR2 SASEGT. As regards this clone: The antigen remains unidentified.

The table came from immunoSEQ multiplex PCR; TCRdb's copy has only in-frame clones and leaves some out. The listing records roughly 9,900 clones. Donors were around 11 juvenile idiopathic arthritis patients with active disease, 3 polyarticular and 8 oligoarticular. The sample was Treg cells from blood. Subset described: remaining (HLA-DR-negative) circulating blood Treg cells. The rearrangement uses TRBV6-1 and TRBJ2-7; with no DNA, the TCRdb D assignment of TRBD1 cannot be verified. This sequence was found in a donor aged 2-35 years with juvenile idiopathic arthritis. CDR3 sequence reads: CASVPPGRAYEQYF.